Listed here are 24 T cell receptor beta chains from one sample, sequenced in a study of CD8+ T cells in alopecia areata. Reverse transcribed after extraction, RNA yielded cDNA as the sequencing template. Method: immunoSEQ multiplex PCR; TCRdb's copy keeps in-frame clones and lacks some. The data hold over 150,000 clones, with roughly 60% observed a single time. This specimen consisted of CD4+ T cells sorted from blood, obtained at week 0. These receptors were taken from a human donor with alopecia areata.

Regarding this clone: Other DNA sequences in this sample translate to the same CDR3. The CDR3 here is CSVARSYEQYF. CDR3 in DNA: TGCAGCGTGGCCCGGTCCTACGAGCAGTACTTC. The chain has TRBV29-1 and TRBJ2-7; D gene ambiguous. The CDR3 is made up of 11 amino acids. Trimming removed 6 bases from V and 1 base from J, with 7 bases in between. CDR1 is SQVTM and CDR2 is ANQGSEA in the germline V gene.

The chain recombines TRBV25-1 with TRBJ2-4; D possibly corresponds to TRBD1 (5 bases). The CDR3 has 12 amino acids. Trimming left V 4 bases short and J 8 bases short, with 9 bases between. Germline V gene data show CDR1 as MGHDK and CDR2 as SYGVNS. CDR3 nucleotide sequence: TGTGCCAGCAGTGGTGGGGCGGACATTCAGTACTTC. Translated, it gives CASSGGADIQYF.

The rearrangement joins TRBV5-6 to TRBJ2-4; D gene ambiguous. The CDR3 is made up of 16 amino acids. The V gene lost 4 bases and the J gene lost 0 bases, with 14 bases spanning the gap. CDR1 is SGHDT and CDR2 is YYEEEE in the germline V gene. CDR3 protein: CASSPRSLLAKNIQYF. CDR3 nucleotide sequence: TGTGCCAGCAGCCCTCGTTCTCTTCTAGCCAAAAACATTCAGTACTTC.

V and J are TRBV4-3 and TRBJ2-2; D is perhaps TRBD1 (5 bases). The ends were cut back, 0 bases at V and 6 bases at J, with 8 bases in the middle. This CDR3 spans 14 amino acids. CDR1 and CDR2 from the germline V gene are LGHNA and YSLEER. CDR3 in amino acids: CASSQEKGPGELFF. The CDR3, as DNA: TGCGCCAGCAGCCAAGAGAAGGGGCCCGGGGAGCTGTTTTTT.

The chain couples TRBV29-1 to TRBJ2-5, with 7 bases lining up with TRBD1. CDR3 size: 12 residues. Germline-derived CDR1 and CDR2 are SQVTM and ANQGSEA. V gave up 5 bases and J gave up 4 bases; unmatched junction bases: 4. For the CDR3, the DNA is TGCAGCGTTCGACAGGGACGAGAGACCCAGTACTTC. This encodes CSVRQGRETQYF.

The chain uses TRBV5-4 and TRBJ2-5; tentatively, D is TRBD1 (6 bases). V shed 1 base and J shed 5 bases, with 15 bases lying between them. In germline, CDR1 is SGHNT, CDR2 YYREEE (reference sequence). This CDR3 contains 15 residues. As DNA, the CDR3 is TGTGCCAGCAGCTTGTGGGGGCTAGGGTCGGAGACCCAGTACTTC. Residues: CASSLWGLGSETQYF.

The chain joins TRBV5-1 to TRBJ1-2; no clear D. CDR1 is SGHRS and CDR2 is YFSETQ in the germline V gene. This CDR3 has 14 amino acids. Trimming took 4 bases from V and 4 from J, leaving 14 bases between them. Written as DNA, the CDR3 is TGCGCCAGCAGCCAAGGGAGGGTAGGCTATGGCTACACCTTC. Translation gives CASSQGRVGYGYTF.

The J gene is TRBJ2-2, the V gene TRBV4-3; D is possibly TRBD2 (6 bases). The CDR3 is 14 amino acids. Germline CDR1 LGHNA, CDR2 YSLEER. The V end lost 5 bases, the J end lost 2 bases, and 9 bases lay between the germline ends. The CDR3 loop reads CASSVAGNTGELFF. In nucleotides, the CDR3 is TGCGCCAGCAGCGTGGCGGGAAACACCGGGGAGCTGTTTTTT.

The chain links TRBV29-1 to TRBJ2-5; no firm D call. CDR3 length: 17 amino acids. Per germline, CDR1 SQVTM and CDR2 ANQGSEA. V was pared by 1 base and J by 0 bases, with 18 bases between. The CDR3 DNA reads TGCAGCGTTGAAGGAGGCCATAGGACCGAGTACCAAGAGACCCAGTACTTC. Its protein is CSVEGGHRTEYQETQYF.

This clone was seen repeatedly, ten times or more. V and J are TRBV9 and TRBJ2-1; 10 bases agree with TRBD1. From germline, CDR1 is SGDLS and CDR2 YYNGEE. The trim removed 4 bases at V and 4 bases at J, leaving 5 bases unmatched. The CDR3 extends over 15 amino acids. In DNA form, the CDR3 reads TGTGCCAGCAGCAGCCGGGACAGGGGTTACAATGAGCAGTTCTTC. This gives the protein CASSSRDRGYNEQFF.

The CDR3 loop is CSVPDPGVSSYEQYF. CDR3 nucleotides: TGCAGCGTACCAGATCCCGGGGTTAGCTCCTACGAGCAGTACTTC. The gene calls are TRBV29-1 and TRBJ2-7, with D possibly TRBD2 on 5 matching bases. Per the germline V gene, CDR1 is SQVTM and CDR2 is ANQGSEA. V was shortened by 6 bases and J by 0 bases, with 18 bases between the two germline ends. The CDR3 consists of 15 residues.

This clone came up once. The gene calls are TRBV5-1 and TRBJ2-3, with D unresolved. CDR3 size: 14 residues. Germline loops: CDR1 SGHRS, CDR2 YFSETQ. V gave up 3 bases and J gave up 1 base, with 9 bases separating them. The CDR3 reads CASSSSGGTDTQYF. CDR3 nucleotide sequence: TGCGCCAGCAGCTCCTCGGGCGGCACAGATACGCAGTATTTT.

The chain employs TRBV4-2 and TRBJ1-1; D might be TRBD1 (5 bases). This CDR3 comprises 15 residues. Trimming shortened V by 2 bases and J by 4 bases, and 14 bases separated the two germline ends. Germline CDR1 and CDR2: LGHNA and YNFKEQ. The CDR3 reads CASSQYRLSGTEAFF. The CDR3 DNA reads TGTGCCAGCAGCCAATACAGGCTATCAGGCACTGAAGCTTTCTTT.

The V gene is TRBV5-1, the J gene TRBJ2-1, with D unresolved. The germline V and J ends were trimmed by 4 bases and 4 bases, with 12 bases remaining between them. The CDR3 totals 14 residues. Germline V gives CDR1 SGHRS, CDR2 YFSETQ. The CDR3 loop reads CASSPQVRYNEQFF. The DNA of the CDR3 is TGCGCCAGCAGCCCTCAGGTACGATACAATGAGCAGTTCTTC.

The chain links TRBV29-1 to TRBJ2-1, with D perhaps TRBD2 (7 bases). V was trimmed by 7 bases and J by 3 bases, leaving 16 bases between them. CDR3 length: 14 residues. Germline lookup yields CDR1 SQVTM and CDR2 ANQGSEA. In DNA, the CDR3 is TGCAGCGCCTTTGCGGGGGCCTTCTACAATGAGCAGTTCTTC. Its protein product is CSAFAGAFYNEQFF.

The chain couples TRBV6-1 to TRBJ2-5, with D tentatively TRBD1 (6 bases). The CDR3 length is 14 residues. Per the germline V gene, CDR1 is MNHNS and CDR2 is SASEGT. V was cut by 1 base and J by 5 bases, with 11 bases left in between. The CDR3 here is CASSEGGLTETQYF. The CDR3 nucleotides are TGTGCCAGCAGTGAAGGGGGGCTAACGGAGACCCAGTACTTC.

The genes are TRBV30 and TRBJ1-2, with 7 positions matching TRBD1. This CDR3 is 12 amino acids long. With 4 bases clipped from V and 4 bases from J, the junction kept 3 bases outside the gene matches. CDR1 and CDR2 (germline): GTSNPN, SVGIG (reference sequence). The CDR3 protein is CAWTGTAYGYTF. The CDR3 region has the DNA TGTGCCTGGACCGGGACAGCCTATGGCTACACCTTC.

The V and J genes are TRBV19 and TRBJ1-1; TRBD1 matches 8 bases. CDR1 LNHDA and CDR2 SQIVND come from the germline V gene (reference sequence). The CDR3 is 13 residues long. V was clipped by 4 bases and J by 4 bases; unmatched bases: 2. DNA for the CDR3: TGTGCCAGTAGTAATGGACAGGGCACTGAAGCTTTCTTT. As protein: CASSNGQGTEAFF.

V usage is TRBV9 and J usage is TRBJ2-7; TRBD1 agrees at 8 bases. The CDR3 runs to 16 residues. Losses at the gene ends were 2 bases for V and 3 bases for J; bases not matched to a gene: 10. Looked up from germline, CDR1 is SGDLS and CDR2 is YYNGEE. The CDR3 here is CASSVPDRDAYYEQYF. The CDR3 DNA sequence: TGTGCCAGCAGCGTCCCGGACAGGGACGCTTACTACGAGCAGTACTTC.

The chain carries TRBV14 and TRBJ2-3; D is uncertain. Trimming cost V 4 bases and J 0 bases, with 8 bases left between them. The germline V gene encodes CDR1 SGHDN and CDR2 FVKESK. The CDR3 sequence is 14 residues long. The DNA of the CDR3 is TGTGCCAGCAGCCGGGCCGGGAGCACAGATACGCAGTATTTT. Translation gives CASSRAGSTDTQYF.

The chain combines TRBV30 with TRBJ1-2; 10 nucleotides agree with TRBD1. CDR1 and CDR2 from the germline V gene are GTSNPN and SVGIG (reference sequence). The CDR3 length is 14 residues. The ends lost 4 bases at V and 6 bases at J; junction bases unmatched: 8. CDR3 bases: TGTGCCTGGACCCGGACAGGGGGGATTGATGGCTACACCTTC. Its protein product is CAWTRTGGIDGYTF.

This clone was recorded once. This rearrangement joins TRBV11-2 to TRBJ1-2; D might be TRBD1 (5 bases). CDR1 is SGHAT and CDR2 is FQNNGV in the germline V gene. The CDR3 spans 15 residues. V gave up 2 bases and J gave up 4 bases, with 14 bases separating them. CDR3 sequence (DNA): TGTGCCAGCAGCTTACACGGGACGGGAACCTATGGCTACACCTTC. This codes for CASSLHGTGTYGYTF.

In this sample, this clone turned up once. V gene TRBV2 combines with J gene TRBJ2-7; unclear D gene. Germline assignment: CDR1 SNHLY and CDR2 FYNNEI. V was cut by 8 bases and J by 0 bases, with 14 bases left in between. The length of the CDR3 is 14 residues. CDR3 nucleotide sequence: TGTGCCAGCTCATGGCTAGATCTCTCCTACGAGCAGTACTTC. It specifies CASSWLDLSYEQYF.

The chain employs TRBV30 and TRBJ1-6, with TRBD1 as a possible D gene (5 bases). Per germline, CDR1 GTSNPN and CDR2 SVGIG (reference sequence). The CDR3 spans 15 residues. Trimming took off 0 bases at V and 10 bases at J, with 16 bases between the two ends. CDR3 region: CAWSVRAGRGSPLHF. The CDR3 region has the DNA TGTGCCTGGAGTGTCCGGGCAGGGCGGGGGTCACCCCTCCACTTT.